This T cell receptor beta chain stems from a study of blood T cell repertoires in COVID-19. About the study: Samples came from the United States, Italy and Spain, spanning acute and convalescent COVID-19. Nucleic acid was either cDNA or gDNA, and it came from T cells, B-cell-depleted T cells, or PBMCs.

The CDR3 is 13 residues long. V was shortened by 5 bases and J by 4 bases, with 11 bases between the two germline ends. Germline CDR1 SGHTA, CDR2 FQGNSA. Authors' methods: Reference gene primer amplification gave nucleated cell count estimates. TCRdb's copy holds only in-frame clones and misses some; the assay was immunoSEQ multiplex PCR. That table furnishes V, J and clone size, whereas the DNA furnished D and trimming. The sample holds about 310,000 clones; about 90% are singletons and the top ten take approximately 8%. This TCR was sampled from a woman between 45 and 60 years old who had recovered from COVID-19. The chain couples TRBV7-2 to TRBJ1-2; maybe TRBD1 (6 bases). The sequencing sample was made of peripheral blood. CDR3: CASSPDRIYGYTF. The CDR3 bases are TGTGCCAGCAGCCCCGACAGGATCTATGGCTACACCTTC.